The present TCR beta chain was sequenced within a study of T cell responses to AZD1222 COVID-19 vaccine. Germline CDR1 and CDR2: SGDLS and YYNGEE. The V end was cut by 0 bases, the J end by 5 bases, with 17 bases between. This CDR3 spans 16 amino acids. Profiled with immunoSEQ multiplex PCR; TCRdb holds only in-frame clones, not every one. The data hold roughly 150,000 clones, with roughly 87% observed a single time. Regarding this clone: The target antigen is unknown.

General study points: Baseline seropositives among AZD1222 recipients totaled only five to seven. Unmutated regions of variants are reportedly targeted by nearly half of spike-specific TCRs. Among the donors, most were white British and more were female, and clonal diversity was possibly underestimated. Researchers took repertoire samples only after the peak T cell response had come.

The V call is TRBV9, the J call TRBJ2-5; a weak D match, TRBD2 (6 bases). This receptor was identified in an adult in good health. Here the sequenced sample was peripheral blood, taken on day 0 of AZD1222 vaccination. The CDR3 DNA is TGTGCCAGCAGCGTAGGTATAGCGGACTCGTCGGAGACCCAGTACTTC. It yields the protein CASSVGIADSSETQYF.